One and the same sample provided the 3 T cell receptor beta chains below, sequenced in a study of blood T cells in healthy people across ages (dated by TCRdb to the mid-2010s). The protocol used for the library was 5' RACE. A second PCR of about 6 to 11 cycles was run with a J-beta primer mix and a sample-barcoded 5' primer. Using fastp at Q25 and MiXCR, TCRdb reprocessed the public reads and kept productive beta chains. Under each unique CDR3 protein, matching rows form one entry showing the most common genes and DNA. The sample table shows over 1,500,000 distinct CDR3 sequences, and 35% to 50% are seen once. The ten largest clones take up around 23% of the sample. Source material: blood. These receptors all come from a human donor in good health.

This clonotype showed up many times. This chain links TRBV5-1 with TRBJ2-4; 7 nucleotides align to TRBD2. The DNA end lines up better with TRBJ2-7; the J call may be wrong. The CDR3 extends over 15 amino acids. Germline lookup yields CDR1 SGHRS and CDR2 YFSETQ. The CDR3 DNA sequence: TGCGCCAGCAGCTTGACCAGCGGGGCTTATTACGAGCAGTACTTC. Translating gives CASSLTSGAYYEQYF.

In this sample, this clonotype turned up a few times. The V gene is TRBV7-2, the J gene TRBJ2-7, with D maybe TRBD1 (5 bases). Germline V lookup: CDR1 SGHTA, CDR2 FQGNSA. The CDR3 length is 14 residues. V was cut by 4 bases and J by 1 base, with 11 bases left in between. In DNA, the CDR3 is TGTGCCAGCAGCTACTTTACAGGATCCTACGAGCAGTACTTC. Its protein is CASSYFTGSYEQYF. The whole variable domain, filled in from reference TRBV7-2 and TRBJ2-7, reads GAGVSQSPSNKVTEKGKDVELRCDPISGHTALYWYRQSLGQGLEFLIYFQGNSAPDKSGLPSDRFSAERTGGSVSTLTIQRTQQEDSAVYLCASSYFTGSYEQYFGPGTRLTVT.

V gene TRBV20-1 combines with J gene TRBJ2-4; D is undetermined. V was trimmed by 1 base and J by 13 bases, leaving 17 bases between them. In germline, CDR1 is DFQATT, CDR2 SNEGSKA (reference sequence). This CDR3 contains 13 residues. The CDR3 region is CSARAHSGDAQYF. In DNA form, the CDR3 reads TGCAGTGCTAGAGCCCACTCTGGCGACGCGCAGTACTTC.